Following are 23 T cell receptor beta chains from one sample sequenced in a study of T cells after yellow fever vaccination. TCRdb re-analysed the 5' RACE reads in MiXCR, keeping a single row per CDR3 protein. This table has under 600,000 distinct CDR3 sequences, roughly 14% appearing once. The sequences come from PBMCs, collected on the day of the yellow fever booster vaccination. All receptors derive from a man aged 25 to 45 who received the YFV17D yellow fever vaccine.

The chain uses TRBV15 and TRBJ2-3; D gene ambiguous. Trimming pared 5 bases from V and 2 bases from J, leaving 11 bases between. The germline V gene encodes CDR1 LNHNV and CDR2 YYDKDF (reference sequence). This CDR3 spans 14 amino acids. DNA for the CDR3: TGTGCCACCAGCTTCCCGACGTACACAGATACGCAGTATTTT. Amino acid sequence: CATSFPTYTDTQYF.

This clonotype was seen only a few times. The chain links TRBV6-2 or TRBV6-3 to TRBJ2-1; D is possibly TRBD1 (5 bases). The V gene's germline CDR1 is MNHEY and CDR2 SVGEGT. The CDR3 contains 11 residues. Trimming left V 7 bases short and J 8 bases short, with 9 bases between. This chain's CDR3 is CASTHRYEQFF. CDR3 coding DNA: TGTGCCAGCACCCACAGGTATGAGCAGTTCTTC.

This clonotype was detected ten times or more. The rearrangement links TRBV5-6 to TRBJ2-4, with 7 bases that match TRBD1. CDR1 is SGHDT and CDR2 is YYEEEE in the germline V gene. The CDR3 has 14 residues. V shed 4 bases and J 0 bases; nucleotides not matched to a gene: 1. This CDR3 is CASSPGGAKNIQYF. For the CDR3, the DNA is TGTGCCAGCAGCCCAGGGGGAGCCAAAAACATTCAGTACTTC.

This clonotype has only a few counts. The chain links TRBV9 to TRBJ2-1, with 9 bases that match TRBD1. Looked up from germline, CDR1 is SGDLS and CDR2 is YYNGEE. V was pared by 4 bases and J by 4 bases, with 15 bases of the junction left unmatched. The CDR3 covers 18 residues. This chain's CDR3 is CASSTPGQGSGRYNEQFF. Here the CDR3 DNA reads TGTGCCAGCAGCACTCCGGGACAGGGTTCCGGAAGGTACAATGAGCAGTTCTTC. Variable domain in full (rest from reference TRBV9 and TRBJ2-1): DSGVTQTPKHLITATGQRVTLRCSPRSGDLSVYWYQQSLDQGLQFLIQYYNGEERAKGNILERFSAQQFPDLHSELNLSSLELGDSALYFCASSTPGQGSGRYNEQFFGPGTRLTVL.

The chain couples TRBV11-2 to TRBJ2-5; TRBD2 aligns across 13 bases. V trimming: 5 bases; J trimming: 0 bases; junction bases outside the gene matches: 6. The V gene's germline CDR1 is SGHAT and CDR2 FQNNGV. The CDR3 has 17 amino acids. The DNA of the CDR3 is TGTGCCAGCAGCACGAAGGGACTAGCGGGAAACCAAGAGACCCAGTACTTC. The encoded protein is CASSTKGLAGNQETQYF.

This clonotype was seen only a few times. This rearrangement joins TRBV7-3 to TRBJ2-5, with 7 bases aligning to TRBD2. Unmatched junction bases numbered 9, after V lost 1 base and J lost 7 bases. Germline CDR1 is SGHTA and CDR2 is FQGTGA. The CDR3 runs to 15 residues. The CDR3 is CASSLMSGAGVTQYF. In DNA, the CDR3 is TGTGCCAGCAGCTTAATGTCCGGGGCGGGGGTGACCCAGTACTTC.

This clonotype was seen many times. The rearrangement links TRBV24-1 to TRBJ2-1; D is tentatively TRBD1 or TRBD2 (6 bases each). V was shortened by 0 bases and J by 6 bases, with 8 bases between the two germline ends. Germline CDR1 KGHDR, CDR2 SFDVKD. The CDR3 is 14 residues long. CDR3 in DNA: TGTGCCACCAGTGATTTGGGGGGGCTCAATGAGCAGTTCTTC. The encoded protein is CATSDLGGLNEQFF.

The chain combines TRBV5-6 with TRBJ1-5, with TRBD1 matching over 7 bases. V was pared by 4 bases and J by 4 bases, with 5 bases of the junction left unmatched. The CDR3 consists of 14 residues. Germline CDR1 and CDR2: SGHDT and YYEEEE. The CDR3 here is CASSRTGQNQPQHF. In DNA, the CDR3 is TGTGCCAGCAGCAGGACAGGCCAAAATCAGCCCCAGCATTTT.

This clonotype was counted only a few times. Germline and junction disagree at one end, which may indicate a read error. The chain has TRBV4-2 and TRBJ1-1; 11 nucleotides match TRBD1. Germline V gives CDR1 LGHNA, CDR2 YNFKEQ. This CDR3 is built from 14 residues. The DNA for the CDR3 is TGTGCCAGCAGCCACGGACTCCAGGACAGGGGGCTTCATTTT. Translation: CASSHGLQDRGLHF.

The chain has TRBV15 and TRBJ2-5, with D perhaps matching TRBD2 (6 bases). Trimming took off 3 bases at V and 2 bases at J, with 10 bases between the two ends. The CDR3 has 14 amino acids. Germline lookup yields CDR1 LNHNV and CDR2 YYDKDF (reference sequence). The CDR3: CATSSGTPQETQYF. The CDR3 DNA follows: TGTGCCACCAGCAGCGGGACTCCTCAAGAGACCCAGTACTTC.

CDR3 residues: CSAPQRGLAGGLGSTDTQYF. Written as DNA, the CDR3 is TGCAGTGCTCCCCAAAGAGGACTAGCGGGAGGGCTTGGGAGCACAGATACGCAGTATTTT. The chain recombines TRBV20-1 with TRBJ2-3; 15 bases are shared with TRBD2. After removal of 5 bases from V and 0 bases from J, the junction contained 15 bases not matched to a gene. Germline CDR1 DFQATT, CDR2 SNEGSKA (reference sequence). This CDR3 has 20 amino acids.

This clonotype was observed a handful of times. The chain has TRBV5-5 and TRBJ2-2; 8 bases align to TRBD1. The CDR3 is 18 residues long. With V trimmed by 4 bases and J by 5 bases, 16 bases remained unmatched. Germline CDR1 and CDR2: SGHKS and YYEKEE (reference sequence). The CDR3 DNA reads TGTGCCAGCAGCGTGGAAGGCGTTGGACAGGGACCGACCGGGGAGCTGTTTTTT. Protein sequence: CASSVEGVGQGPTGELFF.

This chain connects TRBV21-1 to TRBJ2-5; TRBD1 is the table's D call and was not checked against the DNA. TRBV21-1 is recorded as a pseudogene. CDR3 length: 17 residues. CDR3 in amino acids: CASSIILRDRVIETQYF. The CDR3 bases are TGTGCCAGCAGCATCATTCTTCGGGACAGGGTTATAGAGACCCAGTACTTC.

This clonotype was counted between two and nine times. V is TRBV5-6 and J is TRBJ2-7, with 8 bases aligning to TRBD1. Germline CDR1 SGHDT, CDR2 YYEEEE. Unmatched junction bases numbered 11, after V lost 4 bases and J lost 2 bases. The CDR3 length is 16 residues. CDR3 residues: CASSHGQGSLAYEQYF. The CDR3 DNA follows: TGTGCCAGCAGCCACGGACAGGGAAGTCTAGCCTACGAGCAGTACTTC.

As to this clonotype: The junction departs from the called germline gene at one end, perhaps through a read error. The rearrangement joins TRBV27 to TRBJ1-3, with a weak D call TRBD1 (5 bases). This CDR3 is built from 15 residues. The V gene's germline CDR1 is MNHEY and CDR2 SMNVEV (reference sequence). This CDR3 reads CASRRDLSSGNTINF. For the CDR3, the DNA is TGTGCCAGCAGGCGGGACCTAAGCTCTGGAAACACCATAAATTTT.

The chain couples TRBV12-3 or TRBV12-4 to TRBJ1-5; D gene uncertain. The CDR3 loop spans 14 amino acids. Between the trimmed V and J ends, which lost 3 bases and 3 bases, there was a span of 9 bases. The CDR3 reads CASSFLSPNQPQHF. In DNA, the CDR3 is TGTGCCAGCAGTTTTCTGTCCCCCAATCAGCCCCAGCATTTT.

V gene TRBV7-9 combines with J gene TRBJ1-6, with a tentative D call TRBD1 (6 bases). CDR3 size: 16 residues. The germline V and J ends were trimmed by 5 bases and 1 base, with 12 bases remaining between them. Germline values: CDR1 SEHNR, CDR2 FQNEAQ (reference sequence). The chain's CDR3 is CASSPRGQSYNSPLHF. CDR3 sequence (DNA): TGTGCCAGCAGCCCTAGGGGACAATCCTATAATTCACCCCTCCACTTT.

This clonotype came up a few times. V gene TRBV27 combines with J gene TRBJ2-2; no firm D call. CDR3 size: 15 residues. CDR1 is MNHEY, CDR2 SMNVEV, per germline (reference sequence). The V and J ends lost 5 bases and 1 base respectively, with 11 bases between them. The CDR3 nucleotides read TGTGCCAGCAGTCCTACACGAGGGAACACCGGGGAGCTGTTTTTT. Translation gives CASSPTRGNTGELFF.

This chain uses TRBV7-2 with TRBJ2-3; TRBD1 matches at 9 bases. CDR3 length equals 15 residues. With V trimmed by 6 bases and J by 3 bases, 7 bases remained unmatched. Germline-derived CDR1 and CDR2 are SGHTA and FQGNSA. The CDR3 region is CASRLDRGGTDTQYF. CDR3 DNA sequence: TGTGCCAGCAGGCTGGACAGGGGTGGTACAGATACGCAGTATTTT.

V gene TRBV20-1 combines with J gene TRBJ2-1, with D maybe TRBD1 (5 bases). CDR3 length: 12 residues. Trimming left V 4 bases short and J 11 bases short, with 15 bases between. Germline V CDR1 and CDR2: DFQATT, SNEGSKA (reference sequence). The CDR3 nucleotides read TGCAGTGCTACCCAGGCTAGGGGCAAGCAGTTCTTC. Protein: CSATQARGKQFF.

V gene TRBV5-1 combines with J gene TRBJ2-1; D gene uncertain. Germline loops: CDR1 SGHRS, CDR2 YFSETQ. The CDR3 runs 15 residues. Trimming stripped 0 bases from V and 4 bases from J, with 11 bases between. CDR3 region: CASSLVSPFYNEQFF. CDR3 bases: TGCGCCAGCAGCTTGGTCTCCCCCTTTTACAATGAGCAGTTCTTC. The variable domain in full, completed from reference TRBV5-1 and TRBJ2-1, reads KAGVTQTPRYLIKTRGQQVTLSCSPISGHRSVSWYQQTPGQGLQFLFEYFSETQRNKGNFPGRFSGRQFSNSRSEMNVSTLELGDSALYLCASSLVSPFYNEQFFGPGTRLTVL.

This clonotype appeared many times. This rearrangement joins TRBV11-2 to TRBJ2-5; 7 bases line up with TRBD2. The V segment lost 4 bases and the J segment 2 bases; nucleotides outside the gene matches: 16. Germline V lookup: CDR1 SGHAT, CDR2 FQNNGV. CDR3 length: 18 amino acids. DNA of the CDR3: TGTGCCAGCAGCTCAACACGGGGACTACGGGACGTACAAGAGACCCAGTACTTC. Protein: CASSSTRGLRDVQETQYF.

The CDR3 DNA reads as TGCGCCAGCAGCTTGAGAAAAGCCAGCGGGAGGGTCTACAATGAGCAGTTCTTC. Translation gives CASSLRKASGRVYNEQFF. This chain connects TRBV5-1 to TRBJ2-1; 10 nucleotides align to TRBD2. Trimming at V came to 1 base and at J to 3 bases, leaving 10 bases not matched to a gene. Germline-derived CDR1 and CDR2 are SGHRS and YFSETQ. CDR3 length: 18 amino acids.